This TCR beta chain was documented in a study of shared clonotypes between healthy human individuals (TCRdb year 2020). About the study as a whole: Three men and a couple of women, aged 18 to 49 years, made up the cohort. Per donor, three plates each were used for CD4 naive and CD4 memory, two for CD8 naive, and one for CD8 memory. The study deeply sequenced blood TCR repertoires of several healthy adults to estimate repertoire size and the extent of clonotype sharing between individuals. To increase sequencing depth and limit assay-specific biases, different laboratories used diverse techniques to prepare libraries and sequence TCR repertoires. Each donor's leukapheresis produced roughly between roughly 0.85 and 9.5 billion PBMCs.

Spanning cysteine to phenylalanine, the CDR3 consists of 14 amino acids. Just CDR3 DNA is preserved here, 42 bases in frame from base 1. In the germline V gene, CDR1 corresponds to SGHAT and CDR2 to FQNNGV. Relative to germline, V is 1 base shorter and J is 8 bases shorter, with 12 bases between their ends. TCR CDR3 regions were amplified from genomic DNA by multiplex PCR using the deep immunoSEQ assay. Genomic DNA extracted from each cell subset was distributed evenly over all wells of several immunoSEQ 96-well plates, and each plate served as one replicate. For sorted subsets, each replicate PCR was loaded with roughly 0.2 ug genomic DNA, equivalent to 25,000 to 30,000 T cell genomes. Purified libraries were quantified with a Qubit 3.0 fluorometer, sized on a Bioanalyzer 2100, and re-quantified with the KAPA Library Quantification kit. Each immunoSEQ 96-well plate was sequenced on its own single-read 150-cycle Illumina NextSeq 550 flow cell. Per the original workflow: Because only junctional sequences without quality scores were contained in the immunoSEQ output, filtering matching that applied to full-length reads could not be performed. To assign V/J genes and CDR3, sequences were annotated using PyIR, a Python wrapper for IgBLAST v1.9, with IMGT germline references. Reads were removed for weak V/J assignments (E-value above 1e-6), missing CDR3, stop codons, out-of-frame junctions, or ambiguous translated residues. A V3J clonotype was defined by an identical inferred V gene, J gene, and CDR3 amino acid sequence. Percentage overlap between repertoires was computed as shared unique clonotypes divided by the size of the smaller repertoire. Three approaches were used to assess repertoire richness: RTK rarefaction, the Chao1 estimator, and Recon v2.1 estimates of unobserved clonotypes. Generation probabilities for all TCRbeta clonotypes obtained by the gDNA method from a handful of donors were computed using OLGA. TCRdb took this table from immuneACCESS and kept in-frame rearrangements with V and J called. Such tables lack part of the clones; where checked against another copy, unresolved V genes explain under half of the gap, and the rest is unexplained. Clonal size and the V and J genes are those of that table, whereas D and trimming came from the DNA. For this sample there are about 2.4 million clones; 80% to 95% appear just once. The ten top clones hold approximately 0.36% of the sample.

As regards this clone: What this receptor recognizes is not known. There are no base qualities to consult, and no much larger clone falls within one base.

The donors were healthy, HIV-negative adults who had no recently reported acute infections or vaccinations. All donors were Caucasian adults living in Nashville, Tennessee, USA. CD4+ T cells were enriched through magnetic negative selection, after which naive cells were positively selected on CD45RA and the remaining negative fraction served as the memory subset. After blood collection by leukapheresis, PBMCs were isolated using Ficoll-Histopaque density gradient centrifugation and then cryopreserved in the vapor phase of liquid nitrogen. Analytical flow cytometry was used to check the purity and quantity of every magnetically sorted T cell population. Genomic DNA was isolated from each sorted fraction and quantified by UV absorbance on a Nanodrop 2000c. The paper's findings and limits, for the study overall: Higher generation probabilities were observed for clonotypes shared by all four sorted-subset donors than for non-shared clonotypes. Only blood was sampled, and tissue TCR repertoires likely differ from those in blood. Based on pairwise subsampling, the degree of clonotype sharing among donors was expected to be affected by sequencing depth. When a handful of donors were compared, the shared fraction of clonotypes was about 5% for naive CD4, about 4% for naive CD8, 2% to 2.5% for memory CD4, and 0.35% to 0.4% for memory CD8. Estimated clonotype richness was generally larger for naive than for memory subsets. The small number of donors limited the genetic and exposure-history diversity represented. Even with the large sequencing depth, rarefaction of the sorted-subset datasets indicated that sequencing was incomplete.

The sequenced sample consisted of naive CD4+ T cells from PBMCs. Reading the label with the study, this specimen's cell subset or site is: CD45RA+ positively selected. The source of this sequence is a man between 18 and 29 years old in good health. Some clones in this sample may be carry-over from other donors' samples. The receptor chain draws on TRBV11-2 and TRBJ2-4, with the D gene not clear enough to name. The DNA reads as follows: TGTGCCAGCAGCTTAGCGCTAGTGTTGGACATTCAGTACTTC. Its translation reads: CASSLALVLDIQYF.